This T cell receptor (beta chain) appears in the sequencing data of a study of PD-1 blockade in classical Hodgkin lymphoma. General observations from the study: Newly diagnosed patients had baseline TCR diversity that was reportedly lower than that of healthy donors. Patients newly diagnosed and complete responders had comparable baseline diversity. Initiation of nivolumab under 1 year after ASCT led to exclusion of patients.

Notes on this clone: Antigen: not known.

Produced via immunoSEQ multiplex PCR; TCRdb's table is partial and in-frame only. Among approximately 80,000 clones listed, about nine tenths were seen once. V lost 5 bases to trimming and J lost 6 bases, with 11 bases between them. This CDR3 contains 13 residues. Germline lookup yields CDR1 LNHDA and CDR2 SQIVND (reference sequence). Each patient relapsed following autologous stem cell transplantation, and prior brentuximab vedotin exposure differed. This sequence originates from a human donor with classical Hodgkin lymphoma. The chain couples TRBV19 to TRBJ1-5; the D is unclear. The sequences come from peripheral blood mononuclear cells (PBMCs), collected at baseline. The CDR3 region is CASSWRLGQPQHF. CDR3 DNA sequence: TGTGCCAGTAGTTGGCGCTTGGGTCAGCCCCAGCATTTT.